This entry features one T cell receptor beta chain sequence. V was trimmed by 5 bases and J by 5 bases, leaving 13 bases between them. The CDR3 extends over 13 amino acids. Germline-derived CDR1 and CDR2 are LGHDT and YNNKEL (reference sequence). The sample is drawn from a study of blood T cell repertoires in COVID-19. The wider study: Whether acute or convalescent, the COVID-19 samples came from the United States, Italy and Spain.

Assay: immunoSEQ multiplex PCR; the TCRdb copy retains only in-frame clones and omits some. Among about 220,000 clones listed, 75% to 90% were seen once. Those enrolled in Seattle joined during active infection and were followed longitudinally afterward. The J gene is TRBJ2-7, the V gene TRBV3-1 (or the pseudogene TRBV3-2); a weak D match, TRBD1 (6 bases). The sequencing input was peripheral blood. This sequence originates from a woman in her sixties or seventies with COVID-19, enrolled during active disease. The CDR3 region is CASSSWGLNEQYF. Written as DNA, the CDR3 is TGTGCCAGCAGCAGCTGGGGGCTCAACGAGCAGTACTTC.